A selection of T cell receptor beta chains follows, all from one sample in a study of blood T cells in healthy people across ages. Each CDR3 protein gets one entry after TCRdb re-called the 5' RACE reads with MiXCR. Of around 600,000 distinct CDR3 sequences listed, around 50% are singletons. Sequenced input: blood. The receptors shown here come from a man older than 75 in good health. The CDR3 runs from the conserved cysteine through the conserved F or W. Each record gives: clone size, D gene, V gene, J gene, CDR3 DNA, CDR3 protein. The D gene is left open where the match is weak. The size of a clone is reported for some rows only, either as once, few or many, or as a class for expanded clones.

abundance: .; d_gene: TRBD2; v_gene: TRBV4-1; j_gene: TRBJ2-5; CDR3nt: TGCGCCAGCAGCCAGGAGCGGGGGGGCCTTGGGGAGCAGTACTTC; CDR3aa: CASSQERGGLGEQYF
abundance: .; d_gene: .; v_gene: TRBV7-2; j_gene: TRBJ1-4; CDR3nt: TGTGCCAGCAGCCTCCCTAGGGGGGAAAAACTGTTTTTT; CDR3aa: CASSLPRGEKLFF
abundance: .; d_gene: .; v_gene: TRBV20-1; j_gene: TRBJ2-1; CDR3nt: TGCAGTGCTAGGGGACGCGGGGCGCACTACAATGGGCAGTTCTTC; CDR3aa: CSARGRGAHYNGQFF
abundance: few; d_gene: .; v_gene: TRBV6-5; j_gene: TRBJ1-5; CDR3nt: TGTGCCAGCCGGCCCGGGACCGACTTAAGGCCCCAGCATTTT; CDR3aa: CASRPGTDLRPQHF
abundance: .; d_gene: .; v_gene: TRBV29-1; j_gene: TRBJ1-2; CDR3nt: TGCAGCGTTGAAAGGGCGGGAACTAACTATGGCTACACCTTC; CDR3aa: CSVERAGTNYGYTF
abundance: few; d_gene: .; v_gene: TRBV9; j_gene: TRBJ2-3; CDR3nt: TGTGCCAGCAGCGTTAGACAGAGTACAGATACGCAGTATTTT; CDR3aa: CASSVRQSTDTQYF
abundance: .; d_gene: .; v_gene: TRBV6-2/TRBV6-3; j_gene: TRBJ2-5; CDR3nt: TGTGCCAGCACCCTAAGGGGGTCTATCCTTTGGTACTTC; CDR3aa: CASTLRGSILWYF
abundance: .; d_gene: TRBD2; v_gene: TRBV15; j_gene: TRBJ2-3; CDR3nt: TGTGCCACCAGCAGGGGAGGGGCGCCAGATACGCAGTATTTT; CDR3aa: CATSRGGAPDTQYF
abundance: few; d_gene: TRBD1; v_gene: TRBV6-1; j_gene: TRBJ2-3; CDR3nt: TGTGCCAGCAGTGACCGGGACAGGGTCACAGATACGCAGTATTTT; CDR3aa: CASSDRDRVTDTQYF
abundance: .; d_gene: TRBD2; v_gene: TRBV7-2; j_gene: TRBJ2-5; CDR3nt: TGTGCCAGCAGCCTAGGGGCTAGCGGGTGGGAGACCCAGTACTTC; CDR3aa: CASSLGASGWETQYF
abundance: few; d_gene: .; v_gene: TRBV7-2; j_gene: TRBJ2-5; CDR3nt: TGTGCCAGCAGCCCATGGCGGGACTCCCAAGAGACCCAGTACTTC; CDR3aa: CASSPWRDSQETQYF
abundance: .; d_gene: .; v_gene: TRBV28; j_gene: TRBJ2-7; CDR3nt: TGTACCAGCAGTGTGACAGCAAGCTCCTACGAGCAGTACTTC; CDR3aa: CTSSVTASSYEQYF
abundance: few; d_gene: .; v_gene: TRBV4-3; j_gene: TRBJ2-7; CDR3nt: TGCGCCAGCAGCCCTCAGACGCGCTCCTACGAGCAGTACTTC; CDR3aa: CASSPQTRSYEQYF
abundance: .; d_gene: .; v_gene: TRBV30; j_gene: TRBJ2-5; CDR3nt: TGTGCCTGGAGTTCTAGAACGGTCCAGACCCAGTACTTC; CDR3aa: CAWSSRTVQTQYF
abundance: .; d_gene: .; v_gene: TRBV7-2; j_gene: TRBJ2-7; CDR3nt: TGTGCCAGCAGCTTAGGTTCAGGCGCGGTCTACGAGCAGTACTTC; CDR3aa: CASSLGSGAVYEQYF